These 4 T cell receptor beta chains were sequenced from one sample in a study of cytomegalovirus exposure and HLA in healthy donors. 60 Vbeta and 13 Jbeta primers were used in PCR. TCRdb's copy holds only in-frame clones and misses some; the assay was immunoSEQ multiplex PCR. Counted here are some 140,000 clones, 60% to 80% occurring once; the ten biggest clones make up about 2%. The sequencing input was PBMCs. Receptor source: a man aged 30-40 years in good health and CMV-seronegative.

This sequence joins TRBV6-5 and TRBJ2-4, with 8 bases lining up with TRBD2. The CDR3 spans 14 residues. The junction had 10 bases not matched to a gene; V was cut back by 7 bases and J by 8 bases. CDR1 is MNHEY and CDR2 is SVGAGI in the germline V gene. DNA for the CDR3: TGTGCCAGCAAAAGCGGGAGTGGGAGCGACATTCAGTACTTC. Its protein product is CASKSGSGSDIQYF.

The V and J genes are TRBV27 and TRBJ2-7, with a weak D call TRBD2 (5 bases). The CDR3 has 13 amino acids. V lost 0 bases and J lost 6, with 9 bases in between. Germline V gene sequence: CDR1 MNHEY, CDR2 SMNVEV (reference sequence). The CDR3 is CASSLSMGAEQYF. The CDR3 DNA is TGTGCCAGCAGTTTATCGATGGGAGCCGAGCAGTACTTC.

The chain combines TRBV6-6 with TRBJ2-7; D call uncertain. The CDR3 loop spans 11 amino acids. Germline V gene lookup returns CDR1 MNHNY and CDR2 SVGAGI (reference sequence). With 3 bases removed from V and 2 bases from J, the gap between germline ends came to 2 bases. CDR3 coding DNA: TGTGCCAGCAGTTATACCTACGAGCAGTACTTC. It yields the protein CASSYTYEQYF.

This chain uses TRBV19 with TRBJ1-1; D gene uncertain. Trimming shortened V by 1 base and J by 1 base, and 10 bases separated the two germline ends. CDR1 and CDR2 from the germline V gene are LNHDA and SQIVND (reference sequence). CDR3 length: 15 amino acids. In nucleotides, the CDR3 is TGTGCCAGTAGTATAGTGGAAGCGGCGAACACTGAAGCTTTCTTT. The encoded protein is CASSIVEAANTEAFF. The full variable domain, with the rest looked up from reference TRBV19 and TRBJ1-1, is DGGITQSPKYLFRKEGQNVTLSCEQNLNHDAMYWYRQDPGQGLRLIYYSQIVNDFQKGDIAEGYSVSREKKESFPLTVTSAQKNPTAFYLCASSIVEAANTEAFFGQGTRLTVV.